This T cell receptor (beta chain) was recovered during a study of neoadjuvant nivolumab and ipilimumab in lung cancer (dated by TCRdb to the early 2020s). Regarding the complete study: Nivolumab was given at 3 mg/kg intravenously on days 1, 15 and 29, and the combination arm added ipilimumab 1 mg/kg on day 1 only. Matched pretherapy and resected tumor pairs were analyzed from seven patients, of whom four had been treated with nivolumab and three with nivolumab plus ipilimumab. For each study arm, the primary endpoint of the trial was the rate of major pathologic response (MPR) in the intention-to-treat population. TCR repertoires were compared between pretherapy (baseline) peripheral blood and tumors resected at surgery after neoadjuvant immune checkpoint blockade. The trial treated approximately 46 patients with operable NSCLC: some 23 were randomized to nivolumab monotherapy and 21 to nivolumab plus ipilimumab.

A remark on this clone: Its antigen is currently not known. Base qualities are not at hand, and no much larger clone is one base apart.

The receptor library was made with the immunoSEQ multiplex PCR assay. The authors processed their data as follows. Richness and clonality were used to summarize the repertoires, and clones that significantly expanded or contracted between pre- and post-therapy samples were identified. TCRdb holds this immuneACCESS table with in-frame rearrangements only. Some clones are missing; in checked studies, unresolved V genes explain under half, and the rest has no known cause. V and J calls and clone size are those listed in that table; D and trimming were worked out from the DNA. The sample contains around 19,000 clones, about 87% of them found a single time. In total, the top ten clones hold around 2.1% of the sample. The time point tag for this specimen amounts to: pretherapy, before neoadjuvant immune checkpoint inhibitors. The samples were obtained from NEOSTAR, a phase 2 randomized trial that tested neoadjuvant nivolumab or nivolumab plus ipilimumab, followed by surgery, in operable NSCLC.

Including the terminal cysteine and phenylalanine, the CDR3 comprises 19 residues. The sequence is cut down to CDR3 DNA, 57 bases in frame from base 1. As encoded in the germline V gene, CDR1 is SGHDN while CDR2 is FVKESK. Between the V and J ends, shortened by 4 bases and 0 bases respectively, the junction contains 22 bases. The research as a whole found: Tumor T-cell richness and clonality rose from pretherapy to surgery in three of three dual-therapy tumors but in only two of four nivolumab-treated tumors. Resected tumors had greater TCR richness and clonality than tumor-adjacent uninvolved lung, and increases were observed in more dual-therapy-treated tumors. A positive correlation was observed between pretherapy blood TCR richness and richness in tumors resected after neoadjuvant therapy (Spearman R = 0.82). A small number of samples underwent TCR sequencing. No significant correlation was found between TCR clonality and pathologic tumor regression, and only a single major-pathologic-response sample was available for the analysis of TCR clonality versus pathologic tumor regression.

Sample: peripheral blood, taken before neoadjuvant nivolumab, alone or with ipilimumab. This TCR was sampled from an adult with non-small cell lung cancer. Recombination connected TRBV14 to TRBJ2-4, and possibly TRBD2, on 7 matching bases. For the CDR3, the sequence is CASSPLRSGDKLAKNIQYF. The DNA reads as follows: TGTGCCAGCAGCCCGCTGCGCAGCGGGGACAAGCTAGCCAAAAACATTCAGTACTTC.